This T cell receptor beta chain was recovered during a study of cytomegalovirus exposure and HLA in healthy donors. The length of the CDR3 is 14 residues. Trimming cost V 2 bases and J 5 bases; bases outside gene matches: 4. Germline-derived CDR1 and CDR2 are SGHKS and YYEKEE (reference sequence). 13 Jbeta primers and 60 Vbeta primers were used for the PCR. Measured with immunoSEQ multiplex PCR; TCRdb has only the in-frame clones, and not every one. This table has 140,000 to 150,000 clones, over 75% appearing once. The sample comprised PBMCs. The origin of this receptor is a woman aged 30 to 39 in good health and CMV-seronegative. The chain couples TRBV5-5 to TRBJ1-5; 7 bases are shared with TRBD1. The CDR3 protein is CASSFEGAHQPQHF. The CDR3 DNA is TGTGCCAGCAGCTTCGAGGGGGCCCATCAGCCCCAGCATTTT.